The source of this T cell receptor beta chain is a study of glioma-infiltrating T cells after dendritic cell vaccination. As for the study in general: Patients received three intradermal dendritic cell vaccine injections at biweekly intervals.

The germline V gene has CDR1 SGHRS and CDR2 YFSETQ. The ends were cut back, 1 base at V and 0 bases at J, with 5 bases in the middle. The CDR3 has 15 amino acids. Up to 2 ug genomic DNA was used for TCRB CDR3 amplification. The PCR used 60 V beta and 13 J beta primers. Profiled with immunoSEQ multiplex PCR; TCRdb holds only in-frame clones, not every one. Here the sample spans 50,000 to 75,000 clones, over 75% being singletons. Sample time point: after dendritic cell vaccination, including at tumor progression/relapse. This rearrangement joins TRBV5-1 to TRBJ2-6; D uncertain. This TCR derives from a human donor with glioblastoma. Source: blood, taken after dendritic cell vaccination. This CDR3 reads CASSLKSSGANVLTF. Here the CDR3 DNA reads TGCGCCAGCAGCTTGAAGAGCTCTGGGGCCAACGTCCTGACTTTC.